These 17 T cell receptor beta chains were sequenced from one sample in a study of identical twins. TCRdb redid the calling of the 5' RACE reads with MiXCR, one entry per CDR3 protein. This sample has under 250,000 distinct CDR3 sequences, with less than 10% found just once. Input material: memory (CD45RO+) T cells sorted from blood. Every receptor here comes from a woman aged 18-35 years in good health.

The chain joins TRBV15 to TRBJ2-3, with TRBD2 matching 12 bases. This CDR3 is built from 17 residues. From germline, CDR1 is LNHNV and CDR2 YYDKDF (reference sequence). The junction had 10 bases not matched to a gene; V was cut back by 5 bases and J by 4 bases. CDR3 in DNA: TGTGCCACCAGCGGATCCCGACTAGCGGGAGCCCCAGATACGCAGTATTTT. Residues: CATSGSRLAGAPDTQYF.

J is TRBJ2-2 and V is TRBV18; D is unresolved. The V gene's germline CDR1 is KGHSH and CDR2 LQKENI. V was shortened by 5 bases and J by 4 bases, with 5 bases between the two germline ends. The CDR3 runs to 12 residues. Here the CDR3 DNA reads TGTGCCAGCTCAACTTCCACCGGGGAGCTGTTTTTT. It is translated as CASSTSTGELFF.

V gene TRBV18 combines with J gene TRBJ2-6; no reliable D call. This CDR3 contains 16 residues. V lost 3 bases and J lost 0, with 9 bases in between. Germline assignment: CDR1 KGHSH and CDR2 LQKENI. CDR3 nucleotide sequence: TGTGCCAGCTCACCCCGGGCAGGCTCTGGGGCCAACGTCCTGACTTTC. It specifies CASSPRAGSGANVLTF.

This clonotype was seen repeatedly, ten times or more. The chain has TRBV11-2 and TRBJ2-2; TRBD1 might be the D (8 bases). Trimming removed 3 bases at V and 8 bases at J, with 16 bases between. The CDR3 covers 15 residues. Germline loops: CDR1 SGHAT, CDR2 FQNNGV. CDR3 residues: CASSFYGQGGGELFF. DNA of the CDR3: TGTGCCAGCAGCTTCTATGGACAGGGAGGGGGGGAGCTGTTTTTT.

This clonotype was seen more than once but under ten times. The rearrangement links TRBV19 to TRBJ2-1; TRBD1 aligns across 10 bases. Germline V gene lookup returns CDR1 LNHDA and CDR2 SQIVND (reference sequence). CDR3 length equals 16 residues. V shed 5 bases and J 7 bases; nucleotides not matched to a gene: 11. The CDR3 DNA follows: TGTGCCAGTAGTGGGGGACAGGGGCTGGTTTGGAATGAGCAGTTCTTC. Amino acids: CASSGGQGLVWNEQFF.

Many counts were recorded for this clonotype. The chain carries TRBV12-3 or TRBV12-4 and TRBJ2-1; 8 bases match TRBD2. This CDR3 is built from 15 residues. J gave up 5 bases and V 6 bases, and 9 bases lay outside the gene matches. The CDR3 sequence is CASSRGGSGDNEQFF. The CDR3 DNA reads as TGTGCCAGCAGCCGGGGTGGTAGCGGGGACAATGAGCAGTTCTTC.

The CDR3 here is CSAREVAGGFYNEQFF. CDR3 bases: TGCAGTGCTAGAGAGGTAGCGGGGGGTTTCTACAATGAGCAGTTCTTC. V usage is TRBV20-1 and J usage is TRBJ2-1, with 10 positions matching TRBD2. The CDR3 length is 16 residues. Germline CDR1 reads DFQATT; CDR2 reads SNEGSKA (reference sequence). Trimming removed 0 bases from V and 3 bases from J; junction bases left unmatched: 5.

CDR3 region: CASSRGPGAGEETQYF. CDR3 DNA: TGTGCCAGCAGCCGGGGACCGGGAGCGGGGGAAGAGACCCAGTACTTC. This sequence joins TRBV3-1 and TRBJ2-5; TRBD2 matches 8 bases. This CDR3 comprises 16 residues. With V trimmed by 4 bases and J by 3 bases, 10 bases remained unmatched. Germline CDR1 and CDR2: LGHDT and YNNKEL (reference sequence).

This clonotype was found many times. This chain joins TRBV5-1 and TRBJ2-2, with D perhaps TRBD2 (5 bases). This CDR3 has 15 amino acids. Germline lookup yields CDR1 SGHRS and CDR2 YFSETQ. Trimming left V 9 bases short and J 4 bases short, with 19 bases between. This chain's CDR3 is CATSRAPEGTGELFF. CDR3 bases: TGCGCCACTTCTCGGGCCCCAGAGGGCACCGGGGAGCTGTTTTTT.

The chain recombines TRBV12-3 or TRBV12-4 with TRBJ1-3; 7 nucleotides align to TRBD1. This CDR3 region has 11 residues. The junction had 2 bases not matched to a gene; V was cut back by 3 bases and J by 12 bases. CDR3: CASSFRDSIYF. In nucleotides, the CDR3 is TGTGCCAGCAGTTTCCGGGACAGCATATATTTT.

This clonotype was counted only a few times. Written as DNA, the CDR3 is TGTGCCGCGACGCTAACCTACGAGCAGTACTTC. Protein sequence: CAATLTYEQYF. V and J are TRBV2 and TRBJ2-7; D gene ambiguous. Germline V gene data show CDR1 as SNHLY and CDR2 as FYNNEI. The V and J ends lost 11 bases and 2 bases respectively, with 10 bases between them. This CDR3 has 11 residues. Variable domain in full (rest from reference TRBV2 and TRBJ2-7): EPEVTQTPSHQVTQMGQEVILRCVPISNHLYFYWYRQILGQKVEFLVSFYNNEISEKSEIFDDQFSVERPDGSNFTLKIRSTKLEDSAMYFCAATLTYEQYFGPGTRLTVT.

This clonotype was observed a handful of times. The chain has TRBV6-1 and TRBJ1-2; maybe TRBD1 (6 bases). Trimming removed 7 bases at V and 4 bases at J, with 16 bases between. The germline CDR1 and CDR2 sequences are MNHNS and SASEGT. This CDR3 has 14 amino acids. The CDR3 sequence: CASTTGSGIYGYTF. The DNA of the CDR3 is TGTGCCAGCACCACAGGGTCCGGGATCTATGGCTACACCTTC.

This clonotype was seen only a few times. The V and J genes are TRBV5-1 and TRBJ1-2, with a tentative D call TRBD1 (5 bases). CDR1 SGHRS and CDR2 YFSETQ come from the germline V gene. The CDR3 spans 14 residues. V was trimmed by 0 bases and J by 8 bases, leaving 14 bases between them. The CDR3 region has the DNA TGCGCCAGCAGCTTGGCGTCAACAGGAGCAGGCTACACCTTC. Protein product: CASSLASTGAGYTF.

The sample holds many counts of this clonotype. The chain uses TRBV14 and TRBJ2-7, with 8 bases identical to TRBD1. The CDR3 covers 14 residues. V gave up 3 bases and J gave up 8 bases; unmatched junction bases: 9. Germline CDR1 and CDR2: SGHDN and FVKESK. The CDR3 spells CASSQVTGVTKQYF. Here the CDR3 DNA reads TGTGCCAGCAGCCAGGTGACAGGGGTGACGAAGCAGTACTTC.

The chain couples TRBV6-1 to TRBJ2-3; D is unresolved. This CDR3 region has 16 residues. Per the germline V gene, CDR1 is MNHNS and CDR2 is SASEGT. The V and J ends lost 7 bases and 0 bases respectively, with 17 bases between them. The CDR3 region has the DNA TGTGCCAGCACCCCCAGTATGGAAGCTAGCACAGATACGCAGTATTTT. Protein: CASTPSMEASTDTQYF.

This clonotype was seen many times. V usage is TRBV19 and J usage is TRBJ2-7; weak D call: TRBD1 (6 bases). The CDR3 runs 11 residues. V was cut by 6 bases and J by 3 bases, with 6 bases left in between. Germline V gene data show CDR1 as LNHDA and CDR2 as SQIVND (reference sequence). CDR3 region: CASRDSYEQYF. CDR3 coding DNA: TGTGCCAGTAGGGACAGCTACGAGCAGTACTTC.

This clonotype showed up just a few times. The rearrangement links TRBV7-2 to TRBJ1-2; possibly TRBD1 for D (6 bases). V was clipped by 6 bases and J by 3 bases, with 14 bases between them. This CDR3 has 14 amino acids. Germline V gene sequence: CDR1 SGHTA, CDR2 FQGNSA. CDR3 DNA sequence: TGTGCCAGCAGTCGGAGGGGGGGAGACTATGGCTACACCTTC. This sequence encodes CASSRRGGDYGYTF.